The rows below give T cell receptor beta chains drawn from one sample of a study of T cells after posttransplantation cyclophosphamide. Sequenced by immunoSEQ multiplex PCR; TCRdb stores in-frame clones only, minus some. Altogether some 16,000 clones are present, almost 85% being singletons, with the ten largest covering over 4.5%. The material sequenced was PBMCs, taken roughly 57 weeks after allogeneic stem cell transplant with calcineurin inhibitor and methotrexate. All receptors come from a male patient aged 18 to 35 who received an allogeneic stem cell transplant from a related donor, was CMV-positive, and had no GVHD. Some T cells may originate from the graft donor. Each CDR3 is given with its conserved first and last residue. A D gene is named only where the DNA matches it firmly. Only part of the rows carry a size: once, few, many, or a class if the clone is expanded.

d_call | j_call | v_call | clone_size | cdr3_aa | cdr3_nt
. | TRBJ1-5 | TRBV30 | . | CAWSVRAGAGQPQHF | TGTGCCTGGAGTGTACGGGCAGGGGCGGGTCAGCCCCAGCATTTT
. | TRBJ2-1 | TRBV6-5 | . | CASSYSWTSRSEQFF | TGTGCCAGCAGTTACAGCTGGACTTCTCGGAGTGAGCAGTTCTTC
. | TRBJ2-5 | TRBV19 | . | CASSSRDQETQYF | TGTGCCAGTAGCAGTCGTGATCAGGAGACCCAGTACTTC
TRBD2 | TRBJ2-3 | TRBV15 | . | CATSGSLAGDRDTQYF | TGTGCCACCAGCGGGTCCCTAGCGGGAGATAGAGATACGCAGTATTTT
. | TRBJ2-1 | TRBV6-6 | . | CASRRGYSEQFF | TGTGCCAGCAGGCGGGGTTACAGTGAGCAGTTCTTC
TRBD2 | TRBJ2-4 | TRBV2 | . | CASARSSGQLLAKNIQYF | TGTGCCAGCGCCCGGTCTAGCGGGCAACTTTTAGCCAAAAACATTCAGTACTTC
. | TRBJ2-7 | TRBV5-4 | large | CASSLGRSSYEQYF | TGTGCCAGCAGCTTGGGAAGGAGCTCCTACGAGCAGTACTTC
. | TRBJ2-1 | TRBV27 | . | CASSSLTGSVFFSEQFF | TGTGCCAGCAGTTCCCTCACGGGGAGCGTTTTTTTTAGTGAGCAGTTCTTC
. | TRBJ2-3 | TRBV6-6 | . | CASSGQRDTQYF | TGTGCCAGCAGCGGACAACGAGATACGCAGTATTTT
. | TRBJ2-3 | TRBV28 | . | CASSLGPGIAQYF | TGTGCCAGCAGTTTAGGTCCCGGGATTGCGCAGTATTTT
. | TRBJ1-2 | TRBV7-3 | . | CASSLTDRSGYTF | TGTGCCAGCAGCTTAACAGATCGGTCCGGCTACACCTTC
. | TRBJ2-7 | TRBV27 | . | CASSLAGQSYEQYF | TGTGCCAGCAGTTTAGCGGGACAGTCCTACGAGCAGTACTTC
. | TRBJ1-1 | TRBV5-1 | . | CASSLVMGRTEAFF | TGCGCCAGCAGCTTGGTCATGGGGCGGACTGAAGCTTTCTTT